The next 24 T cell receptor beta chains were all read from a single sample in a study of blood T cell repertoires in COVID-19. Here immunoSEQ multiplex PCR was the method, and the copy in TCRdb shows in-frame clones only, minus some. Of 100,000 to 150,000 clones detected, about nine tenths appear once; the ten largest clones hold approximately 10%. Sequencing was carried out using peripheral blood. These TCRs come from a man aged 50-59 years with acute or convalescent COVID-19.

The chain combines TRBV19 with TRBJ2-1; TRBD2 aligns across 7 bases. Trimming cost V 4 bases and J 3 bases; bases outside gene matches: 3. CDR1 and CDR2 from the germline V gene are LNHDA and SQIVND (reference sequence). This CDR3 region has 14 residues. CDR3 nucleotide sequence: TGTGCCAGTAGTAGAAGCGGGAACTACAATGAGCAGTTCTTC. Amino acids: CASSRSGNYNEQFF. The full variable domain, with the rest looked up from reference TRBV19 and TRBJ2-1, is DGGITQSPKYLFRKEGQNVTLSCEQNLNHDAMYWYRQDPGQGLRLIYYSQIVNDFQKGDIAEGYSVSREKKESFPLTVTSAQKNPTAFYLCASSRSGNYNEQFFGPGTRLTVL.

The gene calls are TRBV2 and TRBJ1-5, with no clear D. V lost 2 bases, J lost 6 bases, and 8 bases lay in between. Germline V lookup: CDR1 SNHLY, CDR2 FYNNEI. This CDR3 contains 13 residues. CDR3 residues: CASSELAAQPQHF. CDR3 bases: TGTGCCAGCAGTGAATTGGCGGCTCAGCCCCAGCATTTT.

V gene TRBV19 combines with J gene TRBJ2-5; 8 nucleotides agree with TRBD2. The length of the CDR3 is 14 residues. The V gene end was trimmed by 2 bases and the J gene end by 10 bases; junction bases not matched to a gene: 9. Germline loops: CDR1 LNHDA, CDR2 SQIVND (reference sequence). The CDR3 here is CASSITGTRGIQYF. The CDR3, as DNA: TGTGCCAGTAGTATAACAGGGACTAGGGGAATCCAGTACTTC.

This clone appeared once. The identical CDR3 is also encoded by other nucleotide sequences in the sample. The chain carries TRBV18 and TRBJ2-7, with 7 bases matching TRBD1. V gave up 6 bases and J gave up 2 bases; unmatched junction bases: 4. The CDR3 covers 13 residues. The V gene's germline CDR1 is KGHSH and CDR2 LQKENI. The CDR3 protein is CASSPTGAYEQYF. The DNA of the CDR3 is TGTGCCAGCTCCCCTACAGGGGCCTACGAGCAGTACTTC. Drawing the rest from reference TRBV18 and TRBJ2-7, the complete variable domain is NAGVMQNPRHLVRRRGQEARLRCSPMKGHSHVYWYRQLPEEGLKFMVYLQKENIIDESGMPKERFSAEFPKEGPSILRIQQVVRGDSAAYFCASSPTGAYEQYFGPGTRLTVT.

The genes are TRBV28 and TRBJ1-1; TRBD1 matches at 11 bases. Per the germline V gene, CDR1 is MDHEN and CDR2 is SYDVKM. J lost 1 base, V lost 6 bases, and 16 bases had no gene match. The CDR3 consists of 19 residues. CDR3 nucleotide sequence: TGTGCCAGCAGAGTCCCCCTAGGACAGGGGGCTTGGGGGAACACTGAAGCTTTCTTT. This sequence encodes CASRVPLGQGAWGNTEAFF.

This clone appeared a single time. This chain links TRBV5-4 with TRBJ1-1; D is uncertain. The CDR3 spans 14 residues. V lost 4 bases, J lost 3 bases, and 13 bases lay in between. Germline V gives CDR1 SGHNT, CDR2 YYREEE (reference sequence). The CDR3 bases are TGTGCCAGCAGCCCACAATTACATGACACTGAAGCTTTCTTT. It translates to CASSPQLHDTEAFF. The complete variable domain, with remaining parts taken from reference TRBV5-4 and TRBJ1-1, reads ETGVTQSPTHLIKTRGQQVTLRCSSQSGHNTVSWYQQALGQGPQFIFQYYREEENGRGNFPPRFSGLQFPNYSSELNVNALELDDSALYLCASSPQLHDTEAFFGQGTRLTVV.

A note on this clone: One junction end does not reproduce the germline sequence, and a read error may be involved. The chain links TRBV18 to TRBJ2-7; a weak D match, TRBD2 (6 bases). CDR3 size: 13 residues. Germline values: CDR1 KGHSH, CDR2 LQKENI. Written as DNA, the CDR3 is TGTGCCAGCTCACGGGAGGCCAACTACGCGCAGTACTTC. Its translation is CASSREANYAQYF.

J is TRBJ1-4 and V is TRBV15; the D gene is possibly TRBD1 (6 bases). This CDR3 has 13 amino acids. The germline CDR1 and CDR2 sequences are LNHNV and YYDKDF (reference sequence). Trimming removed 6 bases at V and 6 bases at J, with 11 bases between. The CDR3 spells CATRGGGYEKLFF. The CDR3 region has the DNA TGTGCCACCAGAGGGGGGGGTTATGAAAAACTGTTTTTT.

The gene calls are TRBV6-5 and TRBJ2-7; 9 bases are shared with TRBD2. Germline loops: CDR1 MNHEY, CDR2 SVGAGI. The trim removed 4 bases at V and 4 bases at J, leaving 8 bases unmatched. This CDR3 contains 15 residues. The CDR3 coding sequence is TGTGCCAGCAGTTTAATAGCGGGAGTAGAGTACGAGCAGTACTTC. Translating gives CASSLIAGVEYEQYF.

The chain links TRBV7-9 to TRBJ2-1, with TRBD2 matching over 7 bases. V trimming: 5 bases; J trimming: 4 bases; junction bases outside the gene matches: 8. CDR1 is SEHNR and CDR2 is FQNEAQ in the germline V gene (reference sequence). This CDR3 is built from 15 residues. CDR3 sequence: CASSRLTSLYNEQFF. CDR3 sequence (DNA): TGTGCCAGCAGCCGCCTGACTAGCTTATACAATGAGCAGTTCTTC.

CDR3 DNA sequence: TGTGCCAGCAGTTTTACAGGGGGCCGGGGCTACACCTTC. Translated: CASSFTGGRGYTF. V gene TRBV27 combines with J gene TRBJ1-2, with 9 bases matching TRBD1. This CDR3 is 13 amino acids long. J lost 8 bases, V lost 3 bases, and 4 bases had no gene match. The germline V gene encodes CDR1 MNHEY and CDR2 SMNVEV (reference sequence).

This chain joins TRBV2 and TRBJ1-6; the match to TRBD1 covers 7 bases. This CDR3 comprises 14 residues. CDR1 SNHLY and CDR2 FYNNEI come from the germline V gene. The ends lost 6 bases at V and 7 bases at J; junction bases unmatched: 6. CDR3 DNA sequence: TGTGCCAGCAGCGTGACAGGGTACAATTCACCCCTCCACTTT. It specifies CASSVTGYNSPLHF.

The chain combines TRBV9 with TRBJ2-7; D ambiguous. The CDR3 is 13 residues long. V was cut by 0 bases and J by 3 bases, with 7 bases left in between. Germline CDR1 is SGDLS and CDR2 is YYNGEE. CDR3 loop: CASSVEPGYEQYF. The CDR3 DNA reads TGTGCCAGCAGCGTAGAACCGGGCTACGAGCAGTACTTC.

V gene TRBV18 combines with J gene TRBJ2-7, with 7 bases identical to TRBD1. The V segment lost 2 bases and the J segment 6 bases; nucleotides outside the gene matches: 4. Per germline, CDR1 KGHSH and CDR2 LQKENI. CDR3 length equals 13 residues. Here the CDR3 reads CASSPVDRVEQYF. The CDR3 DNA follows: TGTGCCAGCTCACCAGTAGACAGGGTCGAGCAGTACTTC. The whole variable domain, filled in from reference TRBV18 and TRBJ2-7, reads NAGVMQNPRHLVRRRGQEARLRCSPMKGHSHVYWYRQLPEEGLKFMVYLQKENIIDESGMPKERFSAEFPKEGPSILRIQQVVRGDSAAYFCASSPVDRVEQYFGPGTRLTVT.

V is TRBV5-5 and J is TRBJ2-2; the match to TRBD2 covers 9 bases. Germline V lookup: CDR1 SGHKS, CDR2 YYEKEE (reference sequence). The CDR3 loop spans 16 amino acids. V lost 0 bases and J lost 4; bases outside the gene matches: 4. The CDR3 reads CASSLDLAGFTGELFF. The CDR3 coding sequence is TGTGCCAGCAGCTTGGATCTAGCGGGATTCACCGGGGAGCTGTTTTTT.

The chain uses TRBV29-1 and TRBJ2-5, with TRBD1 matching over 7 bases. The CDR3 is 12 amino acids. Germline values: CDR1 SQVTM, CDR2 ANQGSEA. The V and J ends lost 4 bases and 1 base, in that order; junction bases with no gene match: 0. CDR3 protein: CSVGQGQETQYF. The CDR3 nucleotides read TGCAGCGTTGGACAGGGCCAAGAGACCCAGTACTTC.

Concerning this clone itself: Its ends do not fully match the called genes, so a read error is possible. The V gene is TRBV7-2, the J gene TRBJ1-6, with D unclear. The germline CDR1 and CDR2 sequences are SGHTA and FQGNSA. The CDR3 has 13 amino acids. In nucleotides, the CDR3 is TGTGCCACCCGCCTAGACGGATATTCGCCCCTCCACTTT. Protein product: CATRLDGYSPLHF.

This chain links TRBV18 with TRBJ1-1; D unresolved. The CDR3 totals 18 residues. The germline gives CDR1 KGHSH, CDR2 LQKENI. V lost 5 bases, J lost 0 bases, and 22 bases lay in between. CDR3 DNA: TGTGCCAGCTCATATACTAGGGTCCAGAGTACGATGAACACTGAAGCTTTCTTT. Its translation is CASSYTRVQSTMNTEAFF. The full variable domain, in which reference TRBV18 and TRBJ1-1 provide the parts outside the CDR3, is NAGVMQNPRHLVRRRGQEARLRCSPMKGHSHVYWYRQLPEEGLKFMVYLQKENIIDESGMPKERFSAEFPKEGPSILRIQQVVRGDSAAYFCASSYTRVQSTMNTEAFFGQGTRLTVV.

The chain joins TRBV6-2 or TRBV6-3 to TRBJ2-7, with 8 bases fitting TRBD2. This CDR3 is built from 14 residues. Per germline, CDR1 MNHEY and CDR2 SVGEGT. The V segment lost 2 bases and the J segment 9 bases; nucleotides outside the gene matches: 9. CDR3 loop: CASSYNPGGPRQYF. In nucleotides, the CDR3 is TGTGCCAGCAGTTACAACCCGGGAGGGCCGCGGCAGTACTTC.

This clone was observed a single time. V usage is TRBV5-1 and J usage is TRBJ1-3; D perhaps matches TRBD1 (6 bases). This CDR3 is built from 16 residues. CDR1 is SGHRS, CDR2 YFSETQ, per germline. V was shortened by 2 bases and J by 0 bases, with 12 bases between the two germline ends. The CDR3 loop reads CASSFGTPSSGNTIYF. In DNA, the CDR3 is TGCGCCAGCAGCTTCGGGACACCCAGCTCTGGAAACACCATATATTTT.

The CDR3 loop reads CASSSGTGTLRAFF. The CDR3 nucleotides read TGTGCCAGCAGCTCCGGGACAGGGACCTTGCGGGCTTTCTTT. This chain joins TRBV11-2 and TRBJ1-1, with TRBD1 identical over 9 bases. Trimming at V came to 4 bases and at J to 11 bases, leaving 11 bases not matched to a gene. This CDR3 has 14 amino acids. CDR1 is SGHAT, CDR2 FQNNGV, per germline.

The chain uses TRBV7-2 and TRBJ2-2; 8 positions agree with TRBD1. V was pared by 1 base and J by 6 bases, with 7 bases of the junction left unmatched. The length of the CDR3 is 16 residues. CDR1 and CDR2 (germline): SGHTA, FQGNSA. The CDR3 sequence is CASSLGARGLAGELFF. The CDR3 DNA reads TGTGCCAGCAGCTTAGGGGCCAGGGGGCTGGCCGGGGAGCTGTTTTTT.

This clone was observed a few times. DNA of the CDR3: TGTGCCAGCAGTTCAGGGTTAGCGGAAGGGTCCTACAATGAGCAGTTCTTC. It yields the protein CASSSGLAEGSYNEQFF. The chain employs TRBV28 and TRBJ2-1, with D perhaps matching TRBD2 (6 bases). Germline V CDR1 and CDR2: MDHEN, SYDVKM. This CDR3 has 17 amino acids. The germline V and J ends were trimmed by 4 bases and 1 base, with 17 bases remaining between them.

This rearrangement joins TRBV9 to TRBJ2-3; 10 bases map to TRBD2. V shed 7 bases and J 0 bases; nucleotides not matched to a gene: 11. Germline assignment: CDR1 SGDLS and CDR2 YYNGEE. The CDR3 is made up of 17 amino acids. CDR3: CASGGASGGASTDTQYF. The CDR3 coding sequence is TGTGCCAGCGGCGGGGCTAGCGGGGGTGCTAGCACAGATACGCAGTATTTT. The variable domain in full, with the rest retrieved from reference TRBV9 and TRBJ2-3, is DSGVTQTPKHLITATGQRVTLRCSPRSGDLSVYWYQQSLDQGLQFLIQYYNGEERAKGNILERFSAQQFPDLHSELNLSSLELGDSALYFCASGGASGGASTDTQYFGPGTRLTVL.